These 3 T cell receptor beta chains came from one sample sequenced in a study of cytomegalovirus exposure and HLA in healthy donors. The PCR made use of 60 Vbeta and 13 Jbeta primers. Clones were sequenced by immunoSEQ multiplex PCR, and TCRdb holds only the in-frame ones, with some missing. The table has roughly 100,000 clones, roughly three quarters seen once. The sample was PBMCs. The receptors come from a man aged 50-60 years in good health and CMV-seropositive.

The table lists this clone with a few counts. The chain employs TRBV10-3 and TRBJ2-2; D possibly corresponds to TRBD1 (6 bases). Per germline, CDR1 ENHRY and CDR2 SYGVKD. CDR3 length equals 14 residues. Trimming left V 8 bases short and J 0 bases short, with 10 bases between. CDR3 bases: TGTGCCATCTGGGCAGGGGCGAACACCGGGGAGCTGTTTTTT. Its protein product is CAIWAGANTGELFF.

This rearrangement joins TRBV6-6 to TRBJ1-4; the D is unclear. Trimming left V 4 bases short and J 8 bases short, with 17 bases between. This CDR3 contains 15 residues. The germline V gene encodes CDR1 MNHNY and CDR2 SVGAGI (reference sequence). CDR3 sequence reads: CASSSPGSTLEKLFF. The CDR3 coding sequence is TGTGCCAGCAGTTCCCCGGGTTCAACCCTGGAAAAACTGTTTTTT.

The chain joins TRBV6-5 to TRBJ2-7; D may be TRBD2 (5 bases). V was trimmed by 2 bases and J by 2 bases, leaving 16 bases between them. Germline loops: CDR1 MNHEY, CDR2 SVGAGI. This CDR3 has 16 residues. CDR3 in DNA: TGTGCCAGCAGTTACGGTTACAGCGGCCTTGCCTACGAGCAGTACTTC. Translated, it gives CASSYGYSGLAYEQYF.